This T cell receptor (beta chain) was recorded in a study of OX40 agonist ivuxolimab in advanced cancers. Study-wide background: An agonistic human IgG2 monoclonal antibody against OX40 (CD134) was given. Study-wide results and caveats: Both blood CD4+ and CD8+ T cells showed clonal growth by week 6 at 0.1 to 3.0 mg/kg. More expanded clones were found, on average, in CD8+ than in CD4+ T cells.

V gave up 10 bases and J gave up 2 bases; unmatched junction bases: 9. The CDR3 sequence is 16 residues long. Looked up from germline, CDR1 is MRHNA and CDR2 is SNTAGT. TCRdb keeps only in-frame clones here, not all; method: immunoSEQ multiplex PCR. The table shows approximately 74,000 clones, with 85% occurring only once. With regard to this clone: Antigen specificity is unknown.

This clonotype was obtained from an adult with an advanced solid tumor such as melanoma, head and neck, liver or kidney cancer. This rearrangement joins TRBV6-4 to TRBJ2-2; 11 bases are shared with TRBD2. The specimen was CD4+ or CD8+ T cells sorted from blood, collected in a trial of the OX40 agonist ivuxolimab. CDR3 region: CATPATSGINTGELFF. The CDR3 coding sequence is TGTGCCACCCCCGCGACTAGCGGGATTAACACCGGGGAGCTGTTTTTT.